What follows is one T cell receptor beta chain and its context. Germline lookup yields CDR1 SGHVS and CDR2 FNYEAQ. The CDR3 is 19 amino acids. J was trimmed by 5 bases and V by 2 bases; bases with no gene match: 15. The data derive from a study of blood T cell repertoires in COVID-19. Study in general: The origin of the acute and convalescent COVID-19 samples was the United States, Italy and Spain. The analysed material was cDNA or gDNA that came from T cells, B-cell-depleted T cells, or PBMCs.

In the original analysis: By means of reference gene primer amplification, nucleated cell counts were estimated. TCRdb keeps only in-frame clones here, not all; method: immunoSEQ multiplex PCR. V and J calls and clone size are as listed in that table; D and trimming were resolved from the DNA. The sample contains 80,000 or so clones, 75% to 90% of which appear only once. The source is a human donor in a cohort sampled during active COVID-19. The chain links TRBV7-6 to TRBJ2-2, with 9 bases fitting TRBD2. Sample: peripheral blood. CDR3 residues: CASSLQIAWGSGGTGELFF. The CDR3 DNA reads as TGTGCCAGCAGCTTACAGATCGCCTGGGGTAGCGGGGGAACCGGGGAGCTGTTTTTT.